This T cell receptor beta chain appears in the sequencing data of a study of identifying expanded T cells in peripheral blood. The data were produced by immunoSEQ multiplex PCR, yet TCRdb's version contains in-frame clones alone and is incomplete. The table lists 95,000 or so clones, approximately 84% of them singletons, with around 5.6% in the top ten. The CDR3 is 17 amino acids. Germline lookup yields CDR1 LNHDA and CDR2 SQIVND (reference sequence). V shed 2 bases and J 0 bases; nucleotides not matched to a gene: 7. This clone was observed a few times. Its antigen is undetermined. Regarding the study as a whole: Around 1.2 clones differed between technical replicates, versus around 15 and 19 over time. Approximately two-week clone count variance significantly increased as total template count grew.

During the collection period, no donor immune events like infections were recorded. The chain couples TRBV19 to TRBJ1-5; TRBD1 matches 7 bases. The receptor comes from a person aged 18-69 years in good health. Sequencing used blood. This CDR3 is CASSITGTVDSNQPQHF. The CDR3 coding sequence is TGTGCCAGTAGTATAACTGGGACAGTTGATAGCAATCAGCCCCAGCATTTT.